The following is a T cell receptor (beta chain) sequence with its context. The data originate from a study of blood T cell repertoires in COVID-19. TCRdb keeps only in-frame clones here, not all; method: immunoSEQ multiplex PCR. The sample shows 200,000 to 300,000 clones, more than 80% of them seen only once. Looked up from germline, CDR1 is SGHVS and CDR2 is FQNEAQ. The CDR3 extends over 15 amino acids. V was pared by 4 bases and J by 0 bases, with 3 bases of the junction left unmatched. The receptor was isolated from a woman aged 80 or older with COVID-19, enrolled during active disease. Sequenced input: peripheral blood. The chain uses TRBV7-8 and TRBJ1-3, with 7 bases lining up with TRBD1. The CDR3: CASSWGQSSGNTIYF. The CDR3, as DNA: TGTGCCAGCAGCTGGGGACAGAGCTCTGGAAACACCATATATTTT.